A selection of T cell receptor beta chains follows, all from one sample in a study of cytomegalovirus exposure and HLA in healthy donors. Generated by immunoSEQ multiplex PCR, the TCRdb table keeps only in-frame clones and is missing some. The sample contains about 90,000 clones, around three quarters of which appear only once. The sequencing input was PBMCs. The receptors originated from a man aged 25 to 40 in good health and CMV-seronegative. The CDR3 runs from the conserved cysteine through the conserved F or W. D genes are given only for firm matches. Expanded clones get a size class; other rows say once, few or many, or leave the size out.

>TRBV6-1|.|.|18|TRBJ1-6
CASSGLMRGVQYNSPLHF
TGTGCCAGCAGTGGACTAATGCGGGGGGTTCAATATAATTCACCCCTCCACTTT
>TRBV6-5|.|.|14|TRBJ1-2
CASNPDSRVGGYTF
TGTGCCAGCAATCCGGACAGCCGGGTAGGTGGCTACACCTTC
>TRBV5-5|.|.|16|TRBJ1-1
CASSLGWGGMNTEAFF
TGTGCCAGCAGCTTGGGGTGGGGGGGAATGAACACTGAAGCTTTCTTT
>TRBV7-9|.|.|14|TRBJ1-4
CASSSLGFSEKLFF
TGTGCCAGCAGTTCACTAGGGTTCAGTGAAAAACTGTTTTTT
>TRBV27|.|TRBD1|16|TRBJ1-5
CASSLWGLQGCQPQHF
TGTGCCAGCAGTTTATGGGGGCTACAGGGGTGTCAGCCCCAGCATTTT
>TRBV29-1|once|.|14|TRBJ1-2
CSVDSVGAYYGYTF
TGCAGCGTTGACTCAGTGGGGGCCTACTATGGCTACACCTTC
>TRBV19|.|TRBD2|16|TRBJ2-1
CASSRGGLASYNEQFF
TGTGCCAGTAGTAGAGGGGGACTAGCGAGCTACAATGAGCAGTTCTTC
>TRBV7-3|.|.|13|TRBJ2-3
CASTPTGTDTQYF
TGTGCCAGCACCCCTACAGGCACAGATACGCAGTATTTT
>TRBV2|few|TRBD1|15|TRBJ2-7
CASSGGTETTYEQYF
TGTGCCAGCAGTGGTGGGACAGAAACCACCTACGAGCAGTACTTC
>TRBV11-2|.|.|12|TRBJ1-5
CASSHNSQPQHF
TGTGCCAGCAGCCACAACAGTCAGCCCCAGCATTTT
>TRBV7-9|.|TRBD1|18|TRBJ2-6
CSSSAGGTGKAGANVLTF
TGTTCCAGCAGCGCCGGTGGGACAGGGAAGGCTGGGGCCAACGTCCTGACTTTC
>TRBV19|.|.|14|TRBJ2-5
CASSMVATQETQYF
TGTGCCAGTAGTATGGTAGCAACCCAAGAGACCCAGTACTTC
>TRBV7-3|.|.|15|TRBJ1-6
CASSLNGLGDSPLHF
TGTGCCAGCAGCTTAAACGGCCTGGGCGATTCACCCCTCCACTTT
>TRBV7-7|.|TRBD2|17|TRBJ2-5
CASSAGTSPTRGETQYF
TGTGCCAGCAGCGCCGGGACTAGCCCAACTCGGGGAGAGACCCAGTACTTC
>TRBV2|.|.|15|TRBJ2-2
CASKIDRTNTGELFF
TGTGCCAGCAAGATCGACAGGACCAACACCGGGGAGCTGTTTTTT
>TRBV4-3|.|.|16|TRBJ1-6
CASSQDYGGVRAPLHF
TGCGCCAGCAGCCAAGATTATGGTGGAGTCAGGGCACCCCTCCACTTT
>TRBV10-3|.|TRBD2|15|TRBJ2-3
CAPEWLAASTDTQYF
TGTGCCCCAGAGTGGCTAGCGGCTAGCACAGATACGCAGTATTTT
>TRBV7-9|.|TRBD1|16|TRBJ1-4
CASTKDRGVANEKLFF
TGTGCCAGCACCAAGGACAGGGGGGTAGCTAATGAAAAACTGTTTTTT
>TRBV5-4|.|TRBD1|16|TRBJ2-2
CASSLRGQGDTGELFF
TGTGCCAGCAGCTTAAGGGGACAGGGCGACACCGGGGAGCTGTTTTTT
>TRBV19|few|TRBD1|17|TRBJ2-2
CASSSEPGTGSTGELFF
TGTGCCAGTAGTTCCGAACCCGGGACAGGGTCCACCGGGGAGCTGTTTTTT
>TRBV9|.|.|14|TRBJ2-1
CASSRSGAYNEQFF
TGTGCCAGCAGTCGAAGCGGAGCATACAATGAGCAGTTCTTC
>TRBV6-1|.|TRBD2|17|TRBJ2-1
CASSERPWGLGSNEQFF
TGTGCCAGCAGTGAGCGCCCGTGGGGACTAGGGTCAAATGAGCAGTTCTTC
>TRBV29-1|.|TRBD1|12|TRBJ1-2
CSVGDSPYGYTF
TGCAGCGTTGGGGACAGTCCCTATGGCTACACCTTC
>TRBV11-2|.|TRBD1|15|TRBJ2-5
CASSLGTGRRETQYF
TGTGCCAGCAGCTTAGGGACAGGGAGGAGAGAGACCCAGTACTTC
>TRBV5-4|.|.|14|TRBJ2-3
CASSRPGLVDTQYF
TGTGCCAGCAGCCGTCCAGGATTGGTGGATACGCAGTATTTT
>TRBV2|.|.|17|TRBJ2-2
CASSELRPDRRSGELFF
TGTGCCAGCAGTGAACTTAGGCCCGATCGGAGAAGCGGGGAGCTGTTTTTT
>TRBV6-1|.|TRBD1|14|TRBJ1-3
CASSRTGSGNTIYF
TGTGCCAGCAGTCGGACAGGATCTGGAAACACCATATATTTT
>TRBV4-2|.|.|16|TRBJ2-1
CASSQGSKGVLNEQFF
TGTGCCAGCAGCCAAGGATCGAAGGGAGTTTTAAATGAGCAGTTCTTC
>TRBV2|few|TRBD2|15|TRBJ2-2
CASRGLAGETGELFF
TGTGCCAGCAGAGGACTAGCGGGAGAAACCGGGGAGCTGTTTTTT
>TRBV7-3|.|TRBD2|14|TRBJ2-3
CASSLSGGSGTQYF
TGTGCCAGCAGCTTAAGTGGCGGGAGTGGCACGCAGTATTTT
>TRBV7-9|.|.|12|TRBJ1-2
CASSLNYYGYTF
TGTGCCAGCAGCCTAAATTACTATGGCTACACCTTC
>TRBV7-3|.|.|16|TRBJ2-3
CASSLGTVGSTDTQYF
TGTGCCAGCAGCTTAGGGACTGTCGGGTCCACAGATACGCAGTATTTT
>TRBV19|.|.|16|TRBJ2-1
CASSINGGASYNEQFF
TGTGCCAGTAGTATAAACGGGGGAGCCTCCTACAATGAGCAGTTCTTC
>TRBV19|.|.|16|TRBJ2-4
CASSIVKGLAKNIQYF
TGTGCCAGTAGTATAGTCAAGGGGCTAGCCAAAAACATTCAGTACTTC
>TRBV21-1|.|.|15|TRBJ1-4
CASSKARGLDEKLFF
TGTGCCAGCAGCAAAGCGCGAGGGTTGGATGAAAAACTGTTTTTT
>TRBV5-5|.|.|15|TRBJ2-1
CASSFQEGTYNEQFF
TGTGCCAGCAGCTTTCAGGAGGGGACCTACAATGAGCAGTTCTTC
>TRBV7-6|.|TRBD1|13|TRBJ2-1
CASSLNRGNEQFF
TGTGCCAGCAGCCTCAACAGGGGCAATGAGCAGTTCTTC
>TRBV7-9|.|.|17|TRBJ2-3
CASSLRRQESLTDTQYF
TGTGCCAGCAGCTTAAGGAGACAGGAGAGCCTCACAGATACGCAGTATTTT
>TRBV6-5|.|.|12|TRBJ1-1
CASSSHTGLAFF
TGTGCCAGCAGTTCACATACAGGGTTGGCTTTCTTT
>TRBV7-6|.|TRBD1|16|TRBJ2-5
CASSLVGQGSQETQYF
TGTGCCAGCAGCTTAGTTGGACAGGGGAGCCAAGAGACCCAGTACTTC